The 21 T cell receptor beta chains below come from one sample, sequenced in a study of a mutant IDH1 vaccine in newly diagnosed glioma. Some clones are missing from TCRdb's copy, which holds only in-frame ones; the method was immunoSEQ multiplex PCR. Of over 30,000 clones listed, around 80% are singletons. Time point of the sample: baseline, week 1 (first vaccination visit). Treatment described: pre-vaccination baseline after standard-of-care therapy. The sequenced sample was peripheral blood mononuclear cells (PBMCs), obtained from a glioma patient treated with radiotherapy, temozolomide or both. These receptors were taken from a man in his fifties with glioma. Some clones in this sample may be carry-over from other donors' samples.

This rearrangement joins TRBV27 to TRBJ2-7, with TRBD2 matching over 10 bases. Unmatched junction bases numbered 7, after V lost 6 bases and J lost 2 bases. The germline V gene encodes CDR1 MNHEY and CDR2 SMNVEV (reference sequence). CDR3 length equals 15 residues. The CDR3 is CASSPNGLAAYEQYF. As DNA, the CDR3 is TGTGCCAGCAGCCCCAATGGACTAGCGGCCTACGAGCAGTACTTC.

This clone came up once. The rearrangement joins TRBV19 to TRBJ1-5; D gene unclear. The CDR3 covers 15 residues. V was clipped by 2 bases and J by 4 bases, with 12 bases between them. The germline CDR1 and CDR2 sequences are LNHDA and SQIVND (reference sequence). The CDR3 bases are TGTGCCAGTAGTATAAATGCGGGATTAAATCAGCCCCAGCATTTT. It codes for CASSINAGLNQPQHF.

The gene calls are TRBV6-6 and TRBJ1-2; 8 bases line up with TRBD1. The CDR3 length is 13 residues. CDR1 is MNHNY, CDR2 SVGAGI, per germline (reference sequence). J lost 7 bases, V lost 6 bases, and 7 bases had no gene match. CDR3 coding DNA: TGTGCCAGCAGCTTAGACAGGGGACGTGGCTACACCTTC. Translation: CASSLDRGRGYTF.

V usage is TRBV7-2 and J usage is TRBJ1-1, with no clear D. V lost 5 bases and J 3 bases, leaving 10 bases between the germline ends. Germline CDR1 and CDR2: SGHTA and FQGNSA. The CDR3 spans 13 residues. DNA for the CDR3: TGTGCCAGCAGCCGCACAAGGCACACTGAAGCTTTCTTT. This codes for CASSRTRHTEAFF.

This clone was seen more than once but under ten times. The CDR3 DNA sequence: TGTGCCAGCAGCCAACTAGCCGACAATGAGCAGTTCTTC. It is translated as CASSQLADNEQFF. V usage is TRBV14 and J usage is TRBJ2-1; D perhaps matches TRBD2 (5 bases). Looked up from germline, CDR1 is SGHDN and CDR2 is FVKESK. This CDR3 spans 13 amino acids. The V end was cut by 2 bases, the J end by 5 bases, with 7 bases between.

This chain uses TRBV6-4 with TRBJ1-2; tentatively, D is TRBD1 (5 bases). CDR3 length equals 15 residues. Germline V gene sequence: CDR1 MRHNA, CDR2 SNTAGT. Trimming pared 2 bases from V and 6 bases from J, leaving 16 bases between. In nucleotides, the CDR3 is TGTGCCAGCAGTGACAGGGACGGGTTTCGCGATGGCTACACCTTC. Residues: CASSDRDGFRDGYTF.

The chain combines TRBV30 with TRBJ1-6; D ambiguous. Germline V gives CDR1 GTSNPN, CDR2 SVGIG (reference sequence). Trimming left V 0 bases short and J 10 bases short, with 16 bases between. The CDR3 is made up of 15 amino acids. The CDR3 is CAWSVRSARYSPLHF. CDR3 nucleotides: TGTGCCTGGAGTGTTAGGAGCGCAAGATACTCACCCCTCCACTTT.

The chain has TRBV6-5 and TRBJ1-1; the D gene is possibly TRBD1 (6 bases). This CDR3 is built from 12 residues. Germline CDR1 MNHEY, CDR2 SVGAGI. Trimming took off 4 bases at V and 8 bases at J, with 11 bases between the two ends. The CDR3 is CASSWQGTEAFF. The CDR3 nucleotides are TGTGCCAGCAGTTGGCAGGGGACGGAAGCTTTCTTT.

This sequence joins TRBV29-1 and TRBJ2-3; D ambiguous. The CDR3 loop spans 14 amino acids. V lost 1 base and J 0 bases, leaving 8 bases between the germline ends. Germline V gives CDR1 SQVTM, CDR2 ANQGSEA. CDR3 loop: CSVEGHSSTDTQYF. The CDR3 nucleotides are TGCAGCGTTGAAGGGCACTCTAGCACAGATACGCAGTATTTT.

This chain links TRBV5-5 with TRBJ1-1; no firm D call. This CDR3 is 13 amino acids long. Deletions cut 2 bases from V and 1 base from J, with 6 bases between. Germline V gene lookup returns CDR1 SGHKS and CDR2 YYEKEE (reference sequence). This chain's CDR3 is CASSFGKNTEAFF. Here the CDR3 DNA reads TGTGCCAGCAGCTTCGGCAAGAACACTGAAGCTTTCTTT.

CDR3 in DNA: TGTGCCAGCAGCTTCCTCTCATTGAACACTGAAGCTTTCTTT. The encoded protein is CASSFLSLNTEAFF. The chain links TRBV7-2 to TRBJ1-1; D uncertain. V lost 3 bases and J lost 0, with 8 bases in between. The CDR3 sequence is 14 residues long. The germline V gene has CDR1 SGHTA and CDR2 FQGNSA. Combining the CDR3 with reference TRBV7-2 and TRBJ1-1 gives the whole variable domain GAGVSQSPSNKVTEKGKDVELRCDPISGHTALYWYRQSLGQGLEFLIYFQGNSAPDKSGLPSDRFSAERTGGSVSTLTIQRTQQEDSAVYLCASSFLSLNTEAFFGQGTRLTVV.

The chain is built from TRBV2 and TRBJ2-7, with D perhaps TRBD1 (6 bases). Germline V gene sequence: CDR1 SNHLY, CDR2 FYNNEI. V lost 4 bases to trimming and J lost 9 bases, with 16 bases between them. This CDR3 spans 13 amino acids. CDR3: CASSAQGGAGQYF. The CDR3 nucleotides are TGTGCCAGCAGTGCACAAGGGGGTGCCGGGCAGTACTTC.

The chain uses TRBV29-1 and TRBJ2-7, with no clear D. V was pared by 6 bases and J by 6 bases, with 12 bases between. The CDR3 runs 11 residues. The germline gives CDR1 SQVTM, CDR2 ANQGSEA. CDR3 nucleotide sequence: TGCAGCGTCCGCGTCATGGGCGAGCAGTACTTC. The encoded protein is CSVRVMGEQYF.

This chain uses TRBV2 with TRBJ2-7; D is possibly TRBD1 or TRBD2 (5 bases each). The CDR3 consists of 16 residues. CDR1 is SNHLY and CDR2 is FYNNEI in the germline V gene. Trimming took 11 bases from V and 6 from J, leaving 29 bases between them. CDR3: CAPEGHRCRFGCEQYF. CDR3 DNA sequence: TGTGCCCCTGAGGGGCACAGATGCAGGTTCGGTTGCGAGCAGTACTTC. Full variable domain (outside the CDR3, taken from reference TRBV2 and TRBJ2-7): EPEVTQTPSHQVTQMGQEVILRCVPISNHLYFYWYRQILGQKVEFLVSFYNNEISEKSEIFDDQFSVERPDGSNFTLKIRSTKLEDSAMYFCAPEGHRCRFGCEQYFGPGTRLTVT.

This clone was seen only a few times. This CDR3 reads CASSLDSNQETQYF. The CDR3 DNA reads as TGCGCCAGCAGCTTAGACAGCAACCAAGAGACCCAGTACTTC. This rearrangement joins TRBV5-1 to TRBJ2-5, with TRBD1 as a possible D gene (5 bases). This CDR3 comprises 14 residues. V was clipped by 2 bases and J by 0 bases, with 8 bases between them. Germline V CDR1 and CDR2: SGHRS, YFSETQ.

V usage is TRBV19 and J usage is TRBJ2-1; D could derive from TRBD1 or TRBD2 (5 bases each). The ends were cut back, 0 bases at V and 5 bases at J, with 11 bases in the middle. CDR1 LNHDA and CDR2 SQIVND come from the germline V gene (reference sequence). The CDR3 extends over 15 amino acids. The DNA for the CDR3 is TGTGCCAGTAGTATAGAGCCCCGGGGCCACAATGAGCAGTTCTTC. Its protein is CASSIEPRGHNEQFF.

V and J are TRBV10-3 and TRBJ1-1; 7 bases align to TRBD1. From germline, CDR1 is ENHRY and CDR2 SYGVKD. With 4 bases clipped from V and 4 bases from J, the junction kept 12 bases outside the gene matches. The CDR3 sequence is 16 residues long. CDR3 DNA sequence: TGTGCCATCAGTGCCCAGACAGGGCGGTCCCTCACTGAAGCTTTCTTT. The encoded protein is CAISAQTGRSLTEAFF.

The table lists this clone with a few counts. The CDR3 DNA reads as TGTGCCAGCAGTTACTCCGGCGGGGGGCGCATAGATACGCAGTATTTT. It translates to CASSYSGGGRIDTQYF. The rearrangement uses TRBV6-5 and TRBJ2-3, with 8 bases matching TRBD2. CDR1 is MNHEY, CDR2 SVGAGI, per germline. There are 16 residues in the CDR3. Trimming at V came to 0 bases and at J to 5 bases, leaving 7 bases not matched to a gene.

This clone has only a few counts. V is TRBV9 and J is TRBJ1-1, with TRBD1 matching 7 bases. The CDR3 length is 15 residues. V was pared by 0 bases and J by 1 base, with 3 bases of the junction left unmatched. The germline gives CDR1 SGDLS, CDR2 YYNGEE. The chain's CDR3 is CASSVGQGRNTEAFF. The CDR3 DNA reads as TGTGCCAGCAGCGTAGGACAGGGTAGGAACACTGAAGCTTTCTTT.

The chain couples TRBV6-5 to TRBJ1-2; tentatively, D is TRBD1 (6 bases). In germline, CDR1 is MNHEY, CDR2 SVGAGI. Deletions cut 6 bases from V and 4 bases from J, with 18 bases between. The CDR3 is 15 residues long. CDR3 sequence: CASSLLPGQLYGYTF. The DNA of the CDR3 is TGTGCCAGCAGCCTACTCCCAGGACAGCTCTATGGCTACACCTTC.

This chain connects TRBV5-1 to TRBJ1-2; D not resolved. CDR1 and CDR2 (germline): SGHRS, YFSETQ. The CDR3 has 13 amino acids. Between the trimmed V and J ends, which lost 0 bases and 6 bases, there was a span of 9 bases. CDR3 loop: CASSLETVHGYTF. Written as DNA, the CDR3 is TGCGCCAGCAGCTTGGAAACGGTTCATGGCTACACCTTC.